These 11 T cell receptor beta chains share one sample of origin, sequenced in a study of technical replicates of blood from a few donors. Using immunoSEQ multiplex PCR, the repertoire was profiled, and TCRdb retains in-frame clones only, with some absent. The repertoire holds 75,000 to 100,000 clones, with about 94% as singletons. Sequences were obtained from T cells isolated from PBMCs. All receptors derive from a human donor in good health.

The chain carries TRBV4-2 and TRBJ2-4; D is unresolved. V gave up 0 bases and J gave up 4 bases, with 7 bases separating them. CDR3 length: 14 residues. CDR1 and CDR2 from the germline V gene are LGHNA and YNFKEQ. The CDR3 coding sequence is TGTGCCAGCAGCCAAGATTCTCAGAAAAACATTCAGTACTTC. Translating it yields CASSQDSQKNIQYF.

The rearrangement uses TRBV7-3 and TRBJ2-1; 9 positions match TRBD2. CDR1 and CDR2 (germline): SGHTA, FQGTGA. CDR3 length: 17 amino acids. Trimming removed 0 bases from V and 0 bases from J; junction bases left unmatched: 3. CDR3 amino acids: CASSLTLAGSSYNEQFF. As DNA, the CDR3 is TGTGCCAGCAGCTTAACTCTAGCGGGGAGCTCCTACAATGAGCAGTTCTTC.

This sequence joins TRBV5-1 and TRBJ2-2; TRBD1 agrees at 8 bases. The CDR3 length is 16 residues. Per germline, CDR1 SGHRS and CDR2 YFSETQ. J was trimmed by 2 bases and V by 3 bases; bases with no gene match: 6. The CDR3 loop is CASSSQGAINTGELFF. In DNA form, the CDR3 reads TGCGCCAGCAGCTCTCAGGGGGCCATAAACACCGGGGAGCTGTTTTTT.

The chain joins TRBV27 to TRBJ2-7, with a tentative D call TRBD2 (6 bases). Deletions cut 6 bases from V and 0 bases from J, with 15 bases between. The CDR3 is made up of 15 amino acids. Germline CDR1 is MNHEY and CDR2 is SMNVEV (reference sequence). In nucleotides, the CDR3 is TGTGCCAGCAGAATAACCGGGACTGCCTCCTACGAGCAGTACTTC. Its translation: CASRITGTASYEQYF.

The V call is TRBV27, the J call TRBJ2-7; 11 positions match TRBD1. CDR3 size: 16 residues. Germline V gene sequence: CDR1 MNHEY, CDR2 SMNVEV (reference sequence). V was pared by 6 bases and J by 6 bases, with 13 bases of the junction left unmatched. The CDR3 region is CASSPSGQGASPEQYF. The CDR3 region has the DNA TGTGCCAGCAGCCCCTCCGGACAGGGGGCCTCCCCCGAGCAGTACTTC.

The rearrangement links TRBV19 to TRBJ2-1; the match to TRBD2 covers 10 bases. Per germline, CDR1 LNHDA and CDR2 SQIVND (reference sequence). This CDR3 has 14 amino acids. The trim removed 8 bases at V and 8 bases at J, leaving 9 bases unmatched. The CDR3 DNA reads TGTGCCAGTCGTCTAGCGGGAGAAGGAGATGAGCAGTTCTTC. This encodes CASRLAGEGDEQFF.

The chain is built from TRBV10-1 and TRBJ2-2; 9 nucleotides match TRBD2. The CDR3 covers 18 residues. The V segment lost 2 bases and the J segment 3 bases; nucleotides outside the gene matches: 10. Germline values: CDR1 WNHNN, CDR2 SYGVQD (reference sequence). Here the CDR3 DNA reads TGCGCCAGCAGTGAGCGGGCTAGCGGGAATCTGGACACCGGGGAGCTGTTTTTT. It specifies CASSERASGNLDTGELFF.

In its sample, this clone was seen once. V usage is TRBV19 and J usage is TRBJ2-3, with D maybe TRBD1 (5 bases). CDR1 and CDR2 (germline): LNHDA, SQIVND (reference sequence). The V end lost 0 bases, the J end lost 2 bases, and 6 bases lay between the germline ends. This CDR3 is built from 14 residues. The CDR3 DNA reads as TGTGCCAGTAGTATAGACAGGGACACAGATACGCAGTATTTT. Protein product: CASSIDRDTDTQYF.

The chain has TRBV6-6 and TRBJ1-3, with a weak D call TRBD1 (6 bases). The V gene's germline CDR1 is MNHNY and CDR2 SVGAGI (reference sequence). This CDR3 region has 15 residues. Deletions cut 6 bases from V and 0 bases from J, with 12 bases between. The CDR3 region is CASSQTGLSGNTIYF. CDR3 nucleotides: TGTGCCAGCAGCCAGACAGGCCTCTCTGGAAACACCATATATTTT.

The CDR3 bases are TGTGCCAGCAGCACCGGTTGGAGGGTGGAGGGAGAGACCCAGTACTTC. It codes for CASSTGWRVEGETQYF. The rearrangement joins TRBV5-6 to TRBJ2-5, with a tentative D call TRBD2 (6 bases). Trimming left V 4 bases short and J 4 bases short, with 20 bases between. The germline V gene encodes CDR1 SGHDT and CDR2 YYEEEE. CDR3 length equals 16 residues. Full variable domain (outside the CDR3, taken from reference TRBV5-6 and TRBJ2-5): DAGVTQSPTHLIKTRGQQVTLRCSPKSGHDTVSWYQQALGQGPQFIFQYYEEEERQRGNFPDRFSGHQFPNYSSELNVNALLLGDSALYLCASSTGWRVEGETQYFGPGTRLLVL.

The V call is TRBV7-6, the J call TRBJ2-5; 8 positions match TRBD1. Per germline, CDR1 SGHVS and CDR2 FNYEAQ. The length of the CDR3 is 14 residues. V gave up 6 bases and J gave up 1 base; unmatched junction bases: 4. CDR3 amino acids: CASSMGTGQETQYF. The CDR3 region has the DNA TGTGCCAGCAGTATGGGGACAGGCCAAGAGACCCAGTACTTC.